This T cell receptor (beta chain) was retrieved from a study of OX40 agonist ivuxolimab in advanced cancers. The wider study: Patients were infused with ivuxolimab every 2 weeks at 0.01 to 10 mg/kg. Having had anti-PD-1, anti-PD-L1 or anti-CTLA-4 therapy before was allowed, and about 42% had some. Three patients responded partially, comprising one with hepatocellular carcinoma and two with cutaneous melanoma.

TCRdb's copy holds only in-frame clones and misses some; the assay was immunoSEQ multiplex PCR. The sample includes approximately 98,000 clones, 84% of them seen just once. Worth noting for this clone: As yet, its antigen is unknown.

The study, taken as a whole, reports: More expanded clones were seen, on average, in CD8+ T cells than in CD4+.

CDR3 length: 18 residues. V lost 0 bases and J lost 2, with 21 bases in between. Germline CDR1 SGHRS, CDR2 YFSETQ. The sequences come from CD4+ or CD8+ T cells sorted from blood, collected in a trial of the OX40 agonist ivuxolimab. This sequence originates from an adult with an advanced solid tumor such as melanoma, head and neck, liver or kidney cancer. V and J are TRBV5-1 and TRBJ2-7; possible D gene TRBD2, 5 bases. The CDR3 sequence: CASSLDPPTGWETYEQYF. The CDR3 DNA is TGCGCCAGCAGCTTGGACCCCCCGACTGGGTGGGAGACCTACGAGCAGTACTTC.